This TCR beta chain was captured in a study of technical replicates of blood from several donors. Trimming removed 4 bases from V and 2 bases from J, with 20 bases in between. The CDR3 extends over 17 amino acids. Per the germline V gene, CDR1 is SGDLS and CDR2 is YYNGEE. Here immunoSEQ multiplex PCR was the method, and the copy in TCRdb shows in-frame clones only, minus some. Of about 69,000 clones in the sample, roughly 88% were seen once. The clonotype was recovered from a human donor in good health. Some clones in this sample may be carry-over from other donors' samples. This chain connects TRBV9 to TRBJ2-3; no firm D call. The sample taken for sequencing was PBMCs. The CDR3 loop is CASSPRPIATFTDTQYF. Written as DNA, the CDR3 is TGTGCCAGCAGCCCACGACCTATAGCCACTTTCACAGATACGCAGTATTTT.